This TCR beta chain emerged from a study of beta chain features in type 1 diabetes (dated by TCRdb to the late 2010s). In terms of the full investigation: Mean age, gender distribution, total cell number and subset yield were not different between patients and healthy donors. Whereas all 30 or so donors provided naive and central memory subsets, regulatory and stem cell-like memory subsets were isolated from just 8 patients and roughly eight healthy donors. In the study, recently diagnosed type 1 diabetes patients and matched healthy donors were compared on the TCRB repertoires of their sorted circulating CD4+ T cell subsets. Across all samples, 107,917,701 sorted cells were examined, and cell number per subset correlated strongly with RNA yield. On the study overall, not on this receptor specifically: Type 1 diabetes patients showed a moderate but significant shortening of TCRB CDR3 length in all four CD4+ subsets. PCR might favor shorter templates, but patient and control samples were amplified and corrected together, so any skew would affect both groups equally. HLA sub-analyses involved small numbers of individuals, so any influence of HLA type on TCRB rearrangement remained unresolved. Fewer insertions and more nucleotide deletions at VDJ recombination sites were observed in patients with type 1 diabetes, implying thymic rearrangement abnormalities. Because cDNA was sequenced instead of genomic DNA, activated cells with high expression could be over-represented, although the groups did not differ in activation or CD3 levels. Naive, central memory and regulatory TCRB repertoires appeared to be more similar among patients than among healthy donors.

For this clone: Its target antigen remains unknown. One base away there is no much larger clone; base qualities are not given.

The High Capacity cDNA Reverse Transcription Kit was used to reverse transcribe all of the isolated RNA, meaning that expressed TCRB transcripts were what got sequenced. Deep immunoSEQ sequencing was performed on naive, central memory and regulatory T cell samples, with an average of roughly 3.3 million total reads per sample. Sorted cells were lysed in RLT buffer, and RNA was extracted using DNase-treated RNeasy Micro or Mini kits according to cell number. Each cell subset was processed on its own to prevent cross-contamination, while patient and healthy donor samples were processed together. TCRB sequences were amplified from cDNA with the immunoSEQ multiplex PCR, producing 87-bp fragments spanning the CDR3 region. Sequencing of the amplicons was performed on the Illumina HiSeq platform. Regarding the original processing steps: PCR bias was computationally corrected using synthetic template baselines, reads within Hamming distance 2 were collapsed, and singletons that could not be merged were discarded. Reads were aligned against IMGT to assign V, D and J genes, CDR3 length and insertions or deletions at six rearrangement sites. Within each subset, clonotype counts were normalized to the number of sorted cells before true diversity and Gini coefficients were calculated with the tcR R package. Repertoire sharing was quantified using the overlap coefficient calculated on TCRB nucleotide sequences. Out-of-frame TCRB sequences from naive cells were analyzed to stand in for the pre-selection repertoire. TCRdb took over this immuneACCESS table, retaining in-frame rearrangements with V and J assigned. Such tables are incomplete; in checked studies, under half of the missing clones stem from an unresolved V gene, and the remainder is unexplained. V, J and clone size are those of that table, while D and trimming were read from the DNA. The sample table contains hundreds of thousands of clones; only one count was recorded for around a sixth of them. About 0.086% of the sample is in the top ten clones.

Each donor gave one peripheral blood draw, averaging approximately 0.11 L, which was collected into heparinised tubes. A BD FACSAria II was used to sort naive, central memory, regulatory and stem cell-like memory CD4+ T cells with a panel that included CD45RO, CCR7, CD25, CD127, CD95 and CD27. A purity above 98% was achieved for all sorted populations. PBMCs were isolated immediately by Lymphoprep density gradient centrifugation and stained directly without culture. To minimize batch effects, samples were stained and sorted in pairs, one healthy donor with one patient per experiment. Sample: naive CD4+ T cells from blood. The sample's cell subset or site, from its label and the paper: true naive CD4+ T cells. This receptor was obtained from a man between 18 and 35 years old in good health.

The nucleotide sequence reads as follows: TGTGCCAGCAGACCAGAGTCGGCCTGGGAGGAAAAACTGTTTTTT. It codes for CASRPESAWEEKLFF. The chain uses TRBV2 and TRBJ1-4; the D gene remains uncertain. Including cysteine and phenylalanine, the CDR3 has 15 amino acids. The retained sequence is limited to the CDR3, 45 bases, with the frame set at the first base. In the germline V gene, CDR1 corresponds to SNHLY and CDR2 to FYNNEI. V and J lose 6 bases and 8 bases, and a span of 19 bases separates them.